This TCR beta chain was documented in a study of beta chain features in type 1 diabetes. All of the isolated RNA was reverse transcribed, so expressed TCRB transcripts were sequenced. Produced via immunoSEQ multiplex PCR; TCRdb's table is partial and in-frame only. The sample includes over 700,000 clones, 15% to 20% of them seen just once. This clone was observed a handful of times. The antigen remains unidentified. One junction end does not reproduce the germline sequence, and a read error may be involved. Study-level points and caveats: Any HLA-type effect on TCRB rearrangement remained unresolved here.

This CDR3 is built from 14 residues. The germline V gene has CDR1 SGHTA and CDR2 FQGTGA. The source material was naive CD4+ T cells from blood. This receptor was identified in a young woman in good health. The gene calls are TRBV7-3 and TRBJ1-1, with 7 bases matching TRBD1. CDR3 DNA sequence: TGTGCCAGCAGCCTAACAGGGGTGAACACTGAAGCTTTCTTT. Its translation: CASSLTGVNTEAFF. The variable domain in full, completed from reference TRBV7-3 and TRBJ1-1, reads GAGVSQTPSNKVTEKGKYVELRCDPISGHTALYWYRQSLGQGPEFLIYFQGTGAADDSGLPNDRFFAVRPEGSVSTLKIQRTERGDSAVYLCASSLTGVNTEAFFGQGTRLTVV.